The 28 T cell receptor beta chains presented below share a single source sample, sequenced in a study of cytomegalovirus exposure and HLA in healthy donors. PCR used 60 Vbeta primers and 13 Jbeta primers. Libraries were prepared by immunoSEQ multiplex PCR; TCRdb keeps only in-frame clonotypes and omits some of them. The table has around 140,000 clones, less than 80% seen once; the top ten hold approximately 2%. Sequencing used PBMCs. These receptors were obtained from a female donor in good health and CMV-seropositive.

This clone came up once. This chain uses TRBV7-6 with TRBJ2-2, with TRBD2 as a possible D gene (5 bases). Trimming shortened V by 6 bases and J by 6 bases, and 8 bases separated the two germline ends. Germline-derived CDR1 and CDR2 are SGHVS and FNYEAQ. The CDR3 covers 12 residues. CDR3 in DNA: TGTGCCAGCAGACTAGTCCCCGGGGAGCTGTTTTTT. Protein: CASRLVPGELFF.

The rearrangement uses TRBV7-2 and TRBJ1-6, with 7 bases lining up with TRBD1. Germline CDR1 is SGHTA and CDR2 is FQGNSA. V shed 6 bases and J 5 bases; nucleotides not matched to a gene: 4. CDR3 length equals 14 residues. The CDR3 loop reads CASRSGTDNSPLHF. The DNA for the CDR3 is TGTGCCAGCAGGTCGGGGACAGATAATTCACCCCTCCACTTT.

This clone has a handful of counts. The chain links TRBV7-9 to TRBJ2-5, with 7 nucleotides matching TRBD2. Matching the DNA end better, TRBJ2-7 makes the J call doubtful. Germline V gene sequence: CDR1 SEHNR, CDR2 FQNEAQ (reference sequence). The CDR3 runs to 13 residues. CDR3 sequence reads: CASSSGRAYEQYF. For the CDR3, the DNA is TGTGCCAGCAGCTCAGGGAGGGCCTACGAGCAGTACTTC.

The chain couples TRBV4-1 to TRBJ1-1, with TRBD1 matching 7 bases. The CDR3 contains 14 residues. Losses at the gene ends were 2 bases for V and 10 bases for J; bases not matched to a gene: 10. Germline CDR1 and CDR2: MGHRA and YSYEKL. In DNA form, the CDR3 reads TGCGCCAGCAGCCAACCAACAGGGGACGTTGGAGCTTTCTTT. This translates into CASSQPTGDVGAFF.

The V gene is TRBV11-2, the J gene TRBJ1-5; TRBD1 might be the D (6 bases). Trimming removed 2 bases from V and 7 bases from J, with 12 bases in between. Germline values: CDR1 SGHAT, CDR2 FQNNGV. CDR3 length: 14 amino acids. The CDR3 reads CASSLTTGRQPQHF. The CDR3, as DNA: TGTGCCAGCAGCTTAACGACAGGTCGACAGCCCCAGCATTTT.

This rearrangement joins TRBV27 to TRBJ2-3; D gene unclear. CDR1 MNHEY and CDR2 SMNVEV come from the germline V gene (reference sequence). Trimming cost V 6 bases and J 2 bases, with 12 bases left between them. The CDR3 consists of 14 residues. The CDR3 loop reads CASSDTPFTDTQYF. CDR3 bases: TGTGCCAGCAGCGACACCCCTTTCACAGATACGCAGTATTTT.

The CDR3 is CASRFTGGSPQHF. DNA of the CDR3: TGTGCCAGCAGGTTCACAGGGGGGTCGCCCCAGCATTTT. The V and J genes are TRBV2 and TRBJ1-5, with 8 bases that match TRBD1. Germline-derived CDR1 and CDR2 are SNHLY and FYNNEI. The CDR3 extends over 13 amino acids. Losses at the gene ends were 6 bases for V and 9 bases for J; bases not matched to a gene: 7.

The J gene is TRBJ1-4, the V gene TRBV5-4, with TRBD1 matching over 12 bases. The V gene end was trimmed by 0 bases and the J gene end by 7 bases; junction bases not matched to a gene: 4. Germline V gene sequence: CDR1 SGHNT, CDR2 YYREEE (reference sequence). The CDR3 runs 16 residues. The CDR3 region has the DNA TGTGCCAGCAGCTTGGACGGGACAGGGGGCCCTGAAAAACTGTTTTTT. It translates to CASSLDGTGGPEKLFF.

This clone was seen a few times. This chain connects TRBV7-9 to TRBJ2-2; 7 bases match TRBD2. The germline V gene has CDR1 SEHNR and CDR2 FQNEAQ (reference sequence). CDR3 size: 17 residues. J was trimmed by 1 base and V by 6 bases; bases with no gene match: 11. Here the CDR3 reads CASSFGLVGKNTGELFF. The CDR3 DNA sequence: TGTGCCAGCAGTTTTGGACTAGTCGGCAAGAACACCGGGGAGCTGTTTTTT.

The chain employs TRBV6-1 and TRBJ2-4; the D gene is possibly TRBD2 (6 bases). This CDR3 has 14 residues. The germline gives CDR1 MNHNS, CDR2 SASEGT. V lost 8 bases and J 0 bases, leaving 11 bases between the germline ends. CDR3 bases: TGTGCCAGCGTGAGGGAGGTAGCCAAAAACATTCAGTACTTC. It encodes CASVREVAKNIQYF.

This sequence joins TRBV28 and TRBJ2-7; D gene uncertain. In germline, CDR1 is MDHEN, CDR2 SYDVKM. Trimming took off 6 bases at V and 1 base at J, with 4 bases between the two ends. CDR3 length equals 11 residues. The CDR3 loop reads CASSYSYEQYF. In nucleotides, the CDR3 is TGTGCCAGCAGCTATTCCTACGAGCAGTACTTC.

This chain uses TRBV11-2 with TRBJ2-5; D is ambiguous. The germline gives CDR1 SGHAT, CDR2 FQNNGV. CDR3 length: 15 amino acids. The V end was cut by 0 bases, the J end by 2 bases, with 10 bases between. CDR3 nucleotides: TGTGCCAGCAGCTTAGATTTGGCGGAGCAAGAGACCCAGTACTTC. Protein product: CASSLDLAEQETQYF.

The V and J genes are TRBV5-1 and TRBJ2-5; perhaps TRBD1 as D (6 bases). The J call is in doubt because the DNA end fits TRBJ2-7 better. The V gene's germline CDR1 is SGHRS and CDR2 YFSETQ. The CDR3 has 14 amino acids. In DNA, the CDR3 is TGCGCCAGCAGCTTGACAACAGGGTCCTACGAGCAGTACTTC. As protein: CASSLTTGSYEQYF.

CDR3 in amino acids: CASSLVAGGRNEQFF. In DNA form, the CDR3 reads TGTGCCAGCAGCTTGGTAGCGGGGGGACGCAATGAGCAGTTCTTC. The gene calls are TRBV5-4 and TRBJ2-1, with 10 bases that match TRBD2. CDR1 SGHNT and CDR2 YYREEE come from the germline V gene (reference sequence). V lost 0 bases to trimming and J lost 6 bases; unmatched junction nucleotides: 3. The CDR3 runs to 15 residues. The full variable domain, its missing parts supplied by reference TRBV5-4 and TRBJ2-1, is ETGVTQSPTHLIKTRGQQVTLRCSSQSGHNTVSWYQQALGQGPQFIFQYYREEENGRGNFPPRFSGLQFPNYSSELNVNALELDDSALYLCASSLVAGGRNEQFFGPGTRLTVL.

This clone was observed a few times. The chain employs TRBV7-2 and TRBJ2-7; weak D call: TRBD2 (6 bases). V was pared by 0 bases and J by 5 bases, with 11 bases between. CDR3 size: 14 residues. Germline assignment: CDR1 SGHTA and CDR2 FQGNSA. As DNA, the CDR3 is TGTGCCAGCAGCTTAGCCGGGGGTTTGGACGAGCAGTACTTC. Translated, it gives CASSLAGGLDEQYF.

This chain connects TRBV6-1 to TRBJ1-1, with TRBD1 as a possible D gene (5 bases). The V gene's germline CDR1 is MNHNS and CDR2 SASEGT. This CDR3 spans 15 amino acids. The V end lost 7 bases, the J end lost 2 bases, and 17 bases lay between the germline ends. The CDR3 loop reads CASKSFGGINTEAFF. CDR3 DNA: TGTGCCAGCAAAAGTTTCGGGGGAATCAACACTGAAGCTTTCTTT.

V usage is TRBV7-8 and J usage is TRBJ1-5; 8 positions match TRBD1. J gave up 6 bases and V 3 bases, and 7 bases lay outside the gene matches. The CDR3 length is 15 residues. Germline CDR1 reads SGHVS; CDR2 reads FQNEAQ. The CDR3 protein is CASSLEDREGQPQHF. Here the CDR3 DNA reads TGTGCCAGCAGCTTGGAGGACAGGGAGGGTCAGCCCCAGCATTTT.

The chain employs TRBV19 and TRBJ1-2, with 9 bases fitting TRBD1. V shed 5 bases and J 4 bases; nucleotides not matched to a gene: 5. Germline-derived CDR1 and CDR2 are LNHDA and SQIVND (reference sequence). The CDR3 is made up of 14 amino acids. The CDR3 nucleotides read TGTGCCAGTAGTCTACAGGGGGCTGGCTATGGCTACACCTTC. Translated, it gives CASSLQGAGYGYTF.

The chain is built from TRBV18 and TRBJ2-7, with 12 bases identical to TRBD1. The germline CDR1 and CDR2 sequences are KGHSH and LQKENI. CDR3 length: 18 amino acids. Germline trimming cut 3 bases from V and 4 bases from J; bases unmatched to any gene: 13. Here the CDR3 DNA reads TGTGCCAGCTCACCCGTGCGGGACAGGGGGCTCGTTGGGTACGAGCAGTACTTC. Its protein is CASSPVRDRGLVGYEQYF.

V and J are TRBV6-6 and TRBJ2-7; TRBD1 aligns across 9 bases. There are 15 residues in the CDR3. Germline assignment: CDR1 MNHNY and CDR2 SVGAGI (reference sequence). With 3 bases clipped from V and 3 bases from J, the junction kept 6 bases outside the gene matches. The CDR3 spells CASSYLGQGFYEQYF. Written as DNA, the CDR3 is TGTGCCAGCAGTTATTTGGGACAGGGCTTCTACGAGCAGTACTTC.

The CDR3 reads CASSISLGRHNEQFF. CDR3 in DNA: TGTGCCAGTAGTATCTCTCTCGGGAGACACAATGAGCAGTTCTTC. The chain employs TRBV19 and TRBJ2-1, with D perhaps matching TRBD2 (6 bases). The CDR3 has 15 amino acids. Per the germline V gene, CDR1 is LNHDA and CDR2 is SQIVND (reference sequence). The germline V and J ends were trimmed by 3 bases and 5 bases, with 14 bases remaining between them.

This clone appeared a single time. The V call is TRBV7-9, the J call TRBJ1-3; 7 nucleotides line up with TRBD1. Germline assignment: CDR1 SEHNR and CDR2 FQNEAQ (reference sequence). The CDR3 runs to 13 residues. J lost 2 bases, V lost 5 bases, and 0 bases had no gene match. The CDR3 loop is CASSQGAGNTIYF. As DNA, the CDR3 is TGTGCCAGCAGCCAGGGGGCTGGAAACACCATATATTTT.

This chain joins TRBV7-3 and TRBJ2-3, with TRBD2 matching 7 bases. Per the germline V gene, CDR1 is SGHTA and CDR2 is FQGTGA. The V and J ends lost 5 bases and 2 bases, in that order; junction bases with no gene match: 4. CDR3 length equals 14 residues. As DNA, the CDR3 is TGTGCCAGCAGCACTAGCGCTGACACAGATACGCAGTATTTT. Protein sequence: CASSTSADTDTQYF.

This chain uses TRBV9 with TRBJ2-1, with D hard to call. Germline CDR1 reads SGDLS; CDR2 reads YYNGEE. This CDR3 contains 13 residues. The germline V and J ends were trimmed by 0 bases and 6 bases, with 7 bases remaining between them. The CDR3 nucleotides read TGTGCCAGCAGCGTAGTTGGGCTCAATGAGCAGTTCTTC. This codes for CASSVVGLNEQFF. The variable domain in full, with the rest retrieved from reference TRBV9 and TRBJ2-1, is DSGVTQTPKHLITATGQRVTLRCSPRSGDLSVYWYQQSLDQGLQFLIQYYNGEERAKGNILERFSAQQFPDLHSELNLSSLELGDSALYFCASSVVGLNEQFFGPGTRLTVL.

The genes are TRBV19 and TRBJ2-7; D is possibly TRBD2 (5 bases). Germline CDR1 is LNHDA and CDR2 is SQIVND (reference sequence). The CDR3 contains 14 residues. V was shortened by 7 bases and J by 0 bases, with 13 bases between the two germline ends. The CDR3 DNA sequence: TGTGCCAGTAAGAAAGGACTGGACTCCTACGAGCAGTACTTC. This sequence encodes CASKKGLDSYEQYF.

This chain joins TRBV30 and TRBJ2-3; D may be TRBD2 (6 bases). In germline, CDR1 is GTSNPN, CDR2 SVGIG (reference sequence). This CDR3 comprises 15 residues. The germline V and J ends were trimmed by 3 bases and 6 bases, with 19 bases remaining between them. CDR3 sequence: CAWRQGVGRGDTQYF. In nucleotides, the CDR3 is TGTGCCTGGAGGCAAGGGGTGGGACGGGGGGATACGCAGTATTTT.

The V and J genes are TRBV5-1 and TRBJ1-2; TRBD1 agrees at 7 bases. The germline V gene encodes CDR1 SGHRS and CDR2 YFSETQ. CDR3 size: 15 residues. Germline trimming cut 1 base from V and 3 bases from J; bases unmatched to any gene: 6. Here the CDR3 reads CASSLIGDSYYGYTF. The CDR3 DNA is TGCGCCAGCAGCTTGATTGGGGACAGCTACTATGGCTACACCTTC.

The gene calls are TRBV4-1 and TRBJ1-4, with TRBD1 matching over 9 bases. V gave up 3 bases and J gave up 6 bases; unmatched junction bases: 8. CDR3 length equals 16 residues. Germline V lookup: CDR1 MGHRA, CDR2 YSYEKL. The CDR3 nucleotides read TGCGCCAGCAGCCACCCCGGAAGGGACAGGGATGAAAAACTGTTTTTT. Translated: CASSHPGRDRDEKLFF.